Following are 14 T cell receptor beta chains from one sample sequenced in a study of cytotoxic CD8 clonotypes in ibrutinib-treated CLL. Clones were sequenced by immunoSEQ multiplex PCR, and TCRdb holds only the in-frame ones, with some missing. The sample has some 76,000 clones, over 80% seen once. Sequenced material: PBMCs, taken after 24 months of ibrutinib treatment. The receptor set was obtained from a human donor with chronic lymphocytic leukemia.

The rearrangement links TRBV6-6 to TRBJ2-1; TRBD2 matches 8 bases. Germline CDR1 and CDR2: MNHNY and SVGAGI (reference sequence). With V trimmed by 10 bases and J by 1 base, 6 bases remained unmatched. CDR3 length equals 14 residues. The CDR3 loop reads CATSGLPSYNEQFF. CDR3 DNA: TGTGCCACTAGCGGGCTCCCATCCTACAATGAGCAGTTCTTC.

The rearrangement uses TRBV9 and TRBJ2-1; 9 nucleotides align to TRBD2. Germline lookup yields CDR1 SGDLS and CDR2 YYNGEE. V lost 4 bases and J lost 10; bases outside the gene matches: 9. The CDR3 is 14 amino acids. CDR3: CASSLSSSGGEQFF. Written as DNA, the CDR3 is TGTGCCAGCAGCCTCTCTAGCAGCGGGGGGGAGCAGTTCTTC.

In nucleotides, the CDR3 is TGTGCCAGTACTCGCGACTCCGGGACAGGGGGGTCCTACGAGCAGTACTTC. Its protein is CASTRDSGTGGSYEQYF. The chain is built from TRBV5-5 and TRBJ2-7; 11 bases align to TRBD1. The CDR3 is 17 residues long. The trim removed 8 bases at V and 1 base at J, leaving 14 bases unmatched. CDR1 and CDR2 from the germline V gene are SGHKS and YYEKEE (reference sequence). The full variable domain, rest sourced from reference TRBV5-5 and TRBJ2-7, is DAGVTQSPTHLIKTRGQQVTLRCSPISGHKSVSWYQQVLGQGPQFIFQYYEKEERGRGNFPDRFSARQFPNYSSELNVNALLLGDSALYLCASTRDSGTGGSYEQYFGPGTRLTVT.

In its sample, this clone was seen once. The chain employs TRBV9 and TRBJ2-3; 14 bases are shared with TRBD2. The V and J ends lost 3 bases and 2 bases, in that order; junction bases with no gene match: 8. Germline values: CDR1 SGDLS, CDR2 YYNGEE. The length of the CDR3 is 18 residues. CDR3 DNA sequence: TGTGCCAGCAGCGCGTGGGGGACTAGCGGGAGCCTCACAGATACGCAGTATTTT. Translating it yields CASSAWGTSGSLTDTQYF.

The chain employs TRBV25-1 and TRBJ2-3; the D is unclear. The CDR3 spans 13 residues. With 1 base removed from V and 3 bases from J, the gap between germline ends came to 5 bases. Germline V gene sequence: CDR1 MGHDK, CDR2 SYGVNS. CDR3 nucleotides: TGTGCCAGCAGTGAATTTAATACAGATACGCAGTATTTT. It is translated as CASSEFNTDTQYF.

Remarks on this clone: One end of the junction varies from germline; a read error may be responsible. As DNA, the CDR3 is TGTGCCAGCAGTGAACTAGACAGGGCTAATTATGGCTACACCTTC. Protein: CASSELDRANYGYTF. The genes are TRBV6-1 and TRBJ1-2; 7 bases line up with TRBD1. Germline V gene sequence: CDR1 MNHNS, CDR2 SASEGT. This CDR3 has 15 amino acids.

This chain joins TRBV27 and TRBJ2-2; 14 bases are a match to TRBD2. Trimming removed 6 bases from V and 0 bases from J; junction bases left unmatched: 9. The CDR3 runs to 19 residues. Germline assignment: CDR1 MNHEY and CDR2 SMNVEV (reference sequence). In DNA, the CDR3 is TGTGCCAGCAGCCAGCCGGGACTAGCGGGAGCCGCGAACACCGGGGAGCTGTTTTTT. It yields the protein CASSQPGLAGAANTGELFF.

This clone was counted once. The chain couples TRBV28 to TRBJ2-3; D perhaps matches TRBD2 (6 bases). Germline loops: CDR1 MDHEN, CDR2 SYDVKM. The CDR3 extends over 13 amino acids. The CDR3 sequence: CASDGSSKDTQYF. CDR3 DNA sequence: TGTGCTTCTGACGGGAGTTCGAAAGATACGCAGTATTTT.

Concerning this clone: This sample also contains other DNA sequences that code for the same CDR3. This chain connects TRBV28 to TRBJ1-5, with D possibly being TRBD1 (6 bases). Looked up from germline, CDR1 is MDHEN and CDR2 is SYDVKM. The CDR3 length is 15 residues. V gave up 3 bases and J gave up 1 base, with 10 bases separating them. This chain's CDR3 is CASSFFRGSNQPQHF. The DNA for the CDR3 is TGTGCCAGCAGTTTTTTCAGGGGCAGCAATCAGCCCCAGCATTTT.

The gene calls are TRBV5-1 and TRBJ2-5, with TRBD2 identical over 9 bases. Looked up from germline, CDR1 is SGHRS and CDR2 is YFSETQ. This CDR3 contains 16 residues. Trimming removed 4 bases from V and 5 bases from J; junction bases left unmatched: 12. The CDR3 DNA follows: TGCGCCAGCAGCCTAAACGGCCTAGCGGGAATGGAGACCCAGTACTTC. This codes for CASSLNGLAGMETQYF.

The chain combines TRBV10-3 with TRBJ2-7; 7 bases map to TRBD1. CDR3 length equals 16 residues. Germline loops: CDR1 ENHRY, CDR2 SYGVKD. The ends lost 0 bases at V and 0 bases at J; junction bases unmatched: 5. In nucleotides, the CDR3 is TGTGCCATCAGTGAGTCTCCCCGGACAGGCTCCTACGAGCAGTACTTC. Translation: CAISESPRTGSYEQYF.

V is TRBV5-1 and J is TRBJ1-3; D is ambiguous. V lost 0 bases and J 7 bases, leaving 11 bases between the germline ends. Germline V gives CDR1 SGHRS, CDR2 YFSETQ. The CDR3 consists of 14 residues. The CDR3 sequence: CASSLVGMGNTIYF. DNA for the CDR3: TGCGCCAGCAGCTTGGTAGGGATGGGGAACACCATATATTTT.

The V call is TRBV10-3, the J call TRBJ2-1; 10 bases match TRBD2. The CDR3 contains 15 residues. Looked up from germline, CDR1 is ENHRY and CDR2 is SYGVKD. The ends lost 6 bases at V and 9 bases at J; junction bases unmatched: 11. The chain's CDR3 is CAIRASGREEGEQFF. As DNA, the CDR3 is TGTGCCATCAGAGCCAGCGGGAGGGAGGAGGGTGAGCAGTTCTTC.

The chain recombines TRBV25-1 with TRBJ2-7; D is uncertain. There are 14 residues in the CDR3. V was pared by 1 base and J by 4 bases, with 11 bases between. The germline V gene has CDR1 MGHDK and CDR2 SYGVNS. CDR3 loop: CASSESEAPYEQYF. The CDR3, as DNA: TGTGCCAGCAGTGAATCGGAAGCTCCTTACGAGCAGTACTTC.